The rows below give T cell receptor beta chains drawn from one sample of a study of blood T cell repertoires in COVID-19. TCRdb keeps only in-frame clones here, not all; method: immunoSEQ multiplex PCR. The table shows some 99,000 clones, with approximately 72% occurring only once. The sample consisted of peripheral blood. The receptors originated from a man between 70 and 80 years old with acute or convalescent COVID-19. Both conserved end residues are part of each CDR3. Each record gives: V gene, clone size, D gene, CDR3 length, J gene, CDR3 protein, CDR3 DNA. The D gene is left open where the match is weak. Expanded clones are given a class, and other clones once, few, many or no size at all.

V: TRBV6-6; size: NA; D: NA; length: 16; J: TRBJ1-6; CDR3: CASSYPHREKNSPLHF; DNA: TGTGCCAGCAGTTACCCGCACAGGGAGAAGAATTCACCCCTCCACTTT
V: TRBV3-1/TRBV3-2; size: NA; D: NA; length: 14; J: TRBJ1-2; CDR3: CASSQVDRNYGYTF; DNA: TGTGCCAGCAGCCAAGTCGACAGAAACTATGGCTACACCTTC
V: TRBV15; size: many; D: TRBD1; length: 14; J: TRBJ1-2; CDR3: CATSRDKADREYTF; DNA: TGTGCCACCAGCAGAGATAAGGCGGACAGGGAGTACACCTTC
V: TRBV20-1; size: NA; D: NA; length: 13; J: TRBJ2-7; CDR3: CSASTGRGYEQYF; DNA: TGCAGTGCTAGTACCGGGAGAGGCTACGAGCAGTACTTC
V: TRBV4-3; size: NA; D: TRBD2; length: 17; J: TRBJ2-5; CDR3: CASSQGGSGSGGETQYF; DNA: TGCGCCAGCAGCCAAGGGGGTAGCGGGAGCGGCGGAGAGACCCAGTACTTC
V: TRBV10-1; size: NA; D: NA; length: 11; J: TRBJ1-3; CDR3: CAQRVGNTIYF; DNA: TGCGCCCAACGGGTCGGAAACACCATATATTTT
V: TRBV9; size: NA; D: NA; length: 15; J: TRBJ1-1; CDR3: CASSPVDNMNTEAFF; DNA: TGTGCCAGCAGCCCCGTAGACAATATGAACACTGAAGCTTTCTTT
V: TRBV10-3; size: NA; D: TRBD1; length: 13; J: TRBJ2-1; CDR3: CAIRGTGNDEQFF; DNA: TGTGCCATCAGGGGGACAGGGAACGATGAGCAGTTCTTC
V: TRBV2; size: NA; D: TRBD1; length: 11; J: TRBJ1-1; CDR3: CASSRGQAAFF; DNA: TGTGCCAGCAGCCGGGGACAGGCAGCTTTCTTT
V: TRBV9; size: NA; D: NA; length: 17; J: TRBJ2-1; CDR3: CASSPSLGVRLGNEQFF; DNA: TGTGCCAGCAGCCCCTCCCTTGGGGTACGACTAGGCAATGAGCAGTTCTTC
V: TRBV2; size: NA; D: NA; length: 15; J: TRBJ2-7; CDR3: CASNPWGRAYYEQYF; DNA: TGTGCCAGCAACCCCTGGGGCAGGGCCTACTACGAGCAGTACTTC
V: TRBV28; size: many; D: TRBD1; length: 16; J: TRBJ1-2; CDR3: CASSFVRTGGGYGYTF; DNA: TGTGCCAGCAGTTTTGTCCGGACAGGGGGCGGCTATGGCTACACCTTC
V: TRBV3-1/TRBV3-2; size: NA; D: TRBD1; length: 15; J: TRBJ2-3; CDR3: CASSRRQGGGDTQYF; DNA: TGTGCCAGCAGCCGTCGACAGGGGGGTGGAGATACGCAGTATTTT
V: TRBV16; size: NA; D: TRBD1; length: 15; J: TRBJ2-7; CDR3: CASSQSMDRTYEQYF; DNA: TGTGCCAGCAGCCAATCAATGGACAGGACCTACGAGCAGTACTTC
V: TRBV27; size: NA; D: TRBD2; length: 17; J: TRBJ2-1; CDR3: CASSLWGGVPPMNEQFF; DNA: TGTGCCAGCAGTTTATGGGGGGGAGTGCCGCCGATGAATGAGCAGTTCTTC
V: TRBV11-2; size: few; D: TRBD1; length: 15; J: TRBJ2-7; CDR3: CASSLDVTGGREQYF; DNA: TGTGCCAGCAGCTTAGATGTGACAGGGGGCCGGGAGCAGTACTTC
V: TRBV3-1/TRBV3-2; size: NA; D: TRBD1; length: 14; J: TRBJ2-7; CDR3: CASSRRQGANEQYF; DNA: TGTGCCAGCAGCAGGCGACAGGGGGCGAACGAGCAGTACTTC
V: TRBV2; size: NA; D: TRBD1; length: 16; J: TRBJ1-5; CDR3: CASSQQGRSSNQPQHF; DNA: TGTGCCAGCAGCCAACAGGGGCGGTCCAGCAATCAGCCCCAGCATTTT
V: TRBV5-1; size: NA; D: TRBD1; length: 14; J: TRBJ2-7; CDR3: CASSWDSQGREQYF; DNA: TGCGCCAGCAGCTGGGACAGCCAGGGAAGGGAGCAGTACTTC
V: TRBV5-1; size: NA; D: TRBD1; length: 14; J: TRBJ2-5; CDR3: CASSAGGEQETQYF; DNA: TGCGCCAGCAGCGCAGGGGGAGAACAAGAGACCCAGTACTTC
V: TRBV27; size: NA; D: NA; length: 15; J: TRBJ2-5; CDR3: CASSSTGFRTETQYF; DNA: TGTGCCAGCAGTTCTACGGGGTTTAGGACAGAGACCCAGTACTTC